A selection of T cell receptor beta chains follows, all from one sample in a study of cytomegalovirus exposure and HLA in healthy donors. Using immunoSEQ multiplex PCR, the repertoire was profiled, and TCRdb retains in-frame clones only, with some absent. The table includes 200,000 or so clones, around 82% detected once. The sample consisted of PBMCs. All receptors derive from a boy younger than 18 in good health and CMV-seronegative. Each CDR3 is given with its conserved first and last residue.

cdr3_length: 15
v_call: TRBV7-9
cdr3_aa: CASSPPGQGVSGYTF

cdr3_length: 15
v_call: TRBV7-9
cdr3_aa: CASSFTGGAFVEQYF

cdr3_length: 14
v_call: TRBV5-1
cdr3_aa: CASSLQGSDQPQHF

cdr3_length: 18
v_call: TRBV28
cdr3_aa: CASSLWGDGGYSNQPQHF

cdr3_length: 16
v_call: TRBV9
cdr3_aa: CASSSLQGKGNSPLHF

cdr3_length: 14
v_call: TRBV27
cdr3_aa: CASSSYSGGSVQFF

cdr3_length: 14
v_call: TRBV9
cdr3_aa: CASSVFGGNEKLFF

cdr3_length: 14
v_call: TRBV27
cdr3_aa: CASSLRGRGYEQYF

cdr3_length: 14
v_call: TRBV7-6
cdr3_aa: CASSAMDRTYEQYF

cdr3_length: 16
v_call: TRBV4-3
cdr3_aa: CASSQDTTGDSGELFF

cdr3_length: 14
v_call: TRBV10-3
cdr3_aa: CAISESTFQETQYF

cdr3_length: 14
v_call: TRBV29-1
cdr3_aa: CSVVRVLSTDTQYF

cdr3_length: 13
v_call: TRBV18
cdr3_aa: CASSPPTTYEQYF

cdr3_length: 14
v_call: TRBV25-1
cdr3_aa: CASSESYSLNEQFF

cdr3_length: 14
v_call: TRBV18
cdr3_aa: CASSDRGGNTEAFF

cdr3_length: 12
v_call: TRBV30
cdr3_aa: CGAGAQADTQYF

cdr3_length: 14
v_call: TRBV6-1
cdr3_aa: CASTWEMSSYEQYF

cdr3_length: 16
v_call: TRBV4-1
cdr3_aa: CASSRVQVAYNSPLHF

cdr3_length: 12
v_call: TRBV7-8
cdr3_aa: CASGADSYGYTF

cdr3_length: 14
v_call: TRBV27
cdr3_aa: CASSLRRGNQPQHF

cdr3_length: 12
v_call: TRBV5-6
cdr3_aa: CASSAGTGGYTF

cdr3_length: 14
v_call: TRBV7-9
cdr3_aa: CASSLGRWNTEAFF

cdr3_length: 15
v_call: TRBV5-1
cdr3_aa: CASSSASGAYNEQFF

cdr3_length: 15
v_call: TRBV18
cdr3_aa: CASSPPDSSTDTQYF

cdr3_length: 12
v_call: TRBV5-4
cdr3_aa: CASSSGGTEAFF

cdr3_length: 14
v_call: TRBV7-2
cdr3_aa: CASRLAGDTYEQYF

cdr3_length: 15
v_call: TRBV9
cdr3_aa: CASSLGTRGESEQYF

cdr3_length: 16
v_call: TRBV7-9
cdr3_aa: CASPPAGGSSYNEQFF

cdr3_length: 14
v_call: TRBV9
cdr3_aa: CASSVVGGYDEQYF

cdr3_length: 17
v_call: TRBV4-3
cdr3_aa: CASSPGYRTSGTFIQYF

cdr3_length: 12
v_call: TRBV2
cdr3_aa: CASREGGNEQFF